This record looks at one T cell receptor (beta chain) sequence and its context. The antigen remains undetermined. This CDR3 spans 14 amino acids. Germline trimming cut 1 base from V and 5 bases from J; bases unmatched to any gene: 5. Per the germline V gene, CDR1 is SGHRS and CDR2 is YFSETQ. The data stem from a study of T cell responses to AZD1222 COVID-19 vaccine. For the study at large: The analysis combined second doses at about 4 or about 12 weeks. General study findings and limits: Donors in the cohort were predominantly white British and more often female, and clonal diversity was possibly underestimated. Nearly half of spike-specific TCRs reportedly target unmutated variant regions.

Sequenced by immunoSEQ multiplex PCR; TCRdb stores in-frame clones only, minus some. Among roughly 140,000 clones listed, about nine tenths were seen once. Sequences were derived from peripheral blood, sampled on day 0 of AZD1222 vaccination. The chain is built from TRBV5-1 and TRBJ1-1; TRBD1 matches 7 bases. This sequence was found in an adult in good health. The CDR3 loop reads CASSLQGVETEAFF. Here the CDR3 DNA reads TGCGCCAGCAGCTTGCAGGGGGTTGAGACTGAAGCTTTCTTT.